This is a list of T cell receptor beta chains from one sample in a study of blood T cell repertoires in COVID-19. TCRdb keeps only in-frame clones here, not all; method: immunoSEQ multiplex PCR. This sample has hundreds of thousands of clones, with 89% found just once. Input material: peripheral blood. All receptors come from a woman in her 30s with COVID-19, enrolled during active disease. The CDR3 runs from the conserved cysteine through the conserved F or W. The D gene is left open where the match is weak. Where a row states a size, it is once, few, many or the class of an expanded clone; other rows omit it.

>TRBV28|TRBJ1-5|once|TRBD1
CASSGTGIAQPQHF
TGTGCCAGCAGCGGGACAGGGATTGCTCAGCCCCAGCATTTT
>TRBV19|TRBJ1-1|NA|TRBD1
CASSISGGRTEAFF
TGTGCCAGTAGTATTTCAGGGGGCCGAACTGAAGCTTTCTTT
>TRBV6-5|TRBJ2-7|NA|TRBD1
CASSYSDRDSYEQYF
TGTGCCAGCAGTTACTCGGACAGGGATTCCTACGAGCAGTACTTC
>TRBV6-4|TRBJ2-2|NA|NA
CASSAFGETTGELFF
TGTGCCAGCAGTGCTTTCGGGGAAACCACCGGGGAGCTGTTTTTT
>TRBV7-2|TRBJ2-1|NA|TRBD1
CASSPGDRGLRQFF
TGTGCCAGCAGTCCTGGGGACAGGGGGCTTCGGCAGTTCTTC
>TRBV7-9|TRBJ1-4|NA|NA
CASRRQGTGGEKLFF
TGTGCCAGCAGACGACAAGGGACGGGAGGTGAAAAACTGTTTTTT
>TRBV12-5|TRBJ1-1|NA|NA
CASGFRTEAFF
TGTGCTAGTGGTTTCAGGACTGAAGCTTTCTTT
>TRBV4-3|TRBJ2-1|once|TRBD2
CASSQDALAVTYNEQFF
TGCGCCAGCAGCCAAGACGCACTAGCGGTAACTTACAATGAGCAGTTCTTC
>TRBV28|TRBJ2-5|NA|NA
CASSPVGVETQYF
TGTGCCAGCAGTCCCGTAGGGGTGGAGACCCAGTACTTC
>TRBV3-1/TRBV3-2|TRBJ2-5|NA|NA
CASSQGLTQETQYF
TGTGCCAGCAGCCAAGGGCTTACCCAAGAGACCCAGTACTTC
>TRBV5-4|TRBJ1-1|NA|NA
CASSDQGSQGTEAFF
TGTGCCAGCAGCGATCAGGGGAGTCAGGGTACTGAAGCTTTCTTT
>TRBV6-2/TRBV6-3|TRBJ1-2|NA|TRBD1
CASSPQGADGYTF
TGTGCCAGCAGTCCACAGGGGGCGGATGGCTACACCTTC
>TRBV29-1|TRBJ1-1|NA|NA
CSVEGQGPTEAFF
TGCAGCGTTGAAGGGCAGGGGCCAACTGAAGCTTTCTTT
>TRBV25-1|TRBJ1-6|NA|TRBD1
CASSENFRQGPSPLHF
TGTGCCAGCAGTGAGAATTTTCGACAGGGCCCCTCACCCCTCCACTTT
>TRBV4-1|TRBJ2-5|NA|TRBD2
CASSRSRGGQETQYF
TGCGCCAGCAGCCGCAGTCGCGGGGGCCAAGAGACCCAGTACTTC
>TRBV2|TRBJ2-5|NA|TRBD2
CASRRGSGAQETQYF
TGTGCCAGCAGGAGGGGTAGCGGGGCACAAGAGACCCAGTACTTC
>TRBV28|TRBJ2-1|NA|NA
CASSFALGSSYNEQFF
TGTGCCAGCAGTTTTGCCCTGGGGAGCTCCTACAATGAGCAGTTCTTC
>TRBV7-9|TRBJ1-1|NA|TRBD1
CASRSTGGENTEAFF
TGTGCCAGCAGGTCTACAGGGGGCGAGAACACTGAAGCTTTCTTT
>TRBV3-1/TRBV3-2|TRBJ2-5|NA|NA
CASSHRETQYF
TGTGCCAGCAGCCACCGGGAGACCCAGTACTTC
>TRBV6-2/TRBV6-3|TRBJ2-5|NA|NA
CASSPTGTGETQYF
TGTGCCAGCAGTCCCACCGGGACTGGTGAGACCCAGTACTTC
>TRBV7-6|TRBJ2-5|NA|TRBD2
CASSLVIAGEGETQYF
TGTGCCAGCAGCTTAGTGATAGCGGGAGAGGGAGAGACCCAGTACTTC
>TRBV5-6|TRBJ1-2|NA|NA
CASSARRSVGYTF
TGTGCCAGCAGCGCCCGTCGGTCCGTGGGCTACACCTTC
>TRBV25-1|TRBJ2-3|NA|TRBD2
CASSVAGGDTQYF
TGTGCCAGCAGTGTGGCGGGGGGGGATACGCAGTATTTT
>TRBV4-2|TRBJ2-1|NA|NA
CASSQDQGRLNNEQFF
TGTGCCAGCAGCCAAGACCAGGGTCGGTTAAACAATGAGCAGTTCTTC
>TRBV14|TRBJ2-2|few|NA
CASSQELTGELFF
TGTGCCAGCAGCCAAGAACTAACCGGGGAGCTGTTTTTT
>TRBV18|TRBJ2-2|NA|TRBD1
CASSPTGDTGELFF
TGTGCCAGCTCACCAACAGGGGACACCGGGGAGCTGTTTTTT
>TRBV4-1|TRBJ1-4|NA|NA
CASSQDRTGVLEKLFF
TGCGCCAGCAGCCAAGATCGCACAGGAGTGCTTGAAAAACTGTTTTTT
>TRBV23-1|TRBJ2-5|NA|NA
CASSLSGVLEQETQYF
TGCGCCAGCAGTCTAAGCGGTGTCCTAGAACAAGAGACCCAGTACTTC
>TRBV11-2|TRBJ1-6|NA|NA
CASSSRGVASSPLHF
TGTGCCAGCAGCTCTAGGGGCGTCGCCTCCTCACCCCTCCACTTT
>TRBV7-9|TRBJ2-2|NA|TRBD1
CASSTPTGDTGELFF
TGTGCCAGCAGCACCCCGACAGGGGACACCGGGGAGCTGTTTTTT
>TRBV19|TRBJ2-5|NA|NA
CASSSGTTRRTQYF
TGTGCCAGTAGTTCCGGGACAACAAGAAGGACCCAGTACTTC
>TRBV27|TRBJ1-6|NA|TRBD1
CASGLDRGRYNSPLHF
TGTGCCAGCGGTTTGGACAGGGGACGCTATAATTCACCCCTCCACTTT
>TRBV3-1/TRBV3-2|TRBJ1-6|NA|NA
CASSQARVGSSPLHF
TGTGCCAGCAGCCAAGCTCGGGTTGGGAGTTCACCCCTCCACTTT
>TRBV4-3|TRBJ2-3|NA|TRBD2
CASSQVHTSGEGYTQYF
TGCGCCAGCAGCCAAGTCCACACTAGCGGGGAGGGCTATACGCAGTATTTT
>TRBV6-5|TRBJ2-1|NA|TRBD2
CASRILAGEYNEQFF
TGTGCCAGCAGGATACTAGCGGGAGAGTACAATGAGCAGTTCTTC
>TRBV6-2/TRBV6-3|TRBJ1-3|few|TRBD1
CASSPGQGSSTIYF
TGTGCCAGCAGTCCGGGACAGGGATCGAGCACCATATATTTT
>TRBV28|TRBJ2-1|NA|NA
CASSPLEGSNEQFF
TGTGCCAGCAGTCCCCTTGAAGGGAGCAATGAGCAGTTCTTC
>TRBV24-1|TRBJ2-3|NA|NA
CATSDFLGGRSGELTDTQYF
TGTGCCACCAGTGATTTTTTAGGGGGCCGGTCGGGGGAACTCACAGATACGCAGTATTTT
>TRBV4-1|TRBJ2-3|NA|TRBD2
CASSQDQVSGSGTDTQYF
TGCGCCAGCAGCCAAGATCAGGTTAGCGGGAGTGGCACAGATACGCAGTATTTT
>TRBV4-2|TRBJ2-1|NA|TRBD1
CASSQGRDRAYNEQFF
TGTGCCAGCAGCCAAGGCCGGGACAGGGCCTACAATGAGCAGTTCTTC
>TRBV20-1|TRBJ2-3|NA|TRBD2
CSASPTSGRITDTQYF
TGCAGTGCTAGTCCCACTAGCGGGCGAATCACAGATACGCAGTATTTT
>TRBV7-9|TRBJ1-4|few|NA
CASSSPPHRDGNEKLFF
TGTGCCAGCAGCTCCCCCCCTCACAGGGATGGGAATGAAAAACTGTTTTTT
>TRBV24-1|TRBJ2-1|NA|NA
CATRSVRNEQFF
TGTGCCACCCGTTCCGTGCGCAATGAGCAGTTCTTC
>TRBV30|TRBJ2-3|NA|NA
CAWSVWGQDTQYF
TGTGCCTGGAGTGTTTGGGGCCAAGATACGCAGTATTTT
>TRBV19|TRBJ1-3|many|NA
CASSRQAGNTIYF
TGTGCCAGTAGTCGACAGGCTGGAAACACCATATATTTT
>TRBV20-1|TRBJ1-4|once|TRBD1
CSASGQAVSNEKLFF
TGCAGTGCTAGTGGACAGGCGGTATCTAATGAAAAACTGTTTTTT
>TRBV12-3/TRBV12-4|TRBJ1-2|NA|NA
CASSPGVNYGYTF
TGTGCCAGCAGCCCGGGGGTCAACTATGGCTACACCTTC
>TRBV19|TRBJ1-6|NA|NA
CASSRQGMNSPLHF
TGTGCCAGTAGTAGGCAGGGCATGAATTCACCCCTCCACTTT
>TRBV28|TRBJ2-7|NA|TRBD1
CASSTAGTGNLYEQYF
TGTGCCAGCAGCACCGCCGGGACAGGGAATTTATACGAGCAGTACTTC
>TRBV19|TRBJ2-2|NA|TRBD2
CAECCWEGGTGELFF
TGTGCCGAGTGTTGTTGGGAGGGAGGGACCGGGGAGCTGTTTTTT
>TRBV18|TRBJ2-6|NA|TRBD1
CASSPEGGRVSGANVLTF
TGTGCCAGCTCACCAGAAGGGGGCAGGGTATCTGGGGCCAACGTCCTGACTTTC
>TRBV6-6|TRBJ1-6|NA|NA
CASSYAGNSDSPLHF
TGTGCCAGCAGTTACGCGGGGAATAGTGATTCACCCCTCCACTTT
>TRBV3-1/TRBV3-2|TRBJ2-3|NA|TRBD1
CASSQDGLRGPGTDTQYF
TGTGCCAGCAGCCAAGATGGGTTGAGGGGGCCAGGGACAGATACGCAGTATTTT
>TRBV15|TRBJ2-3|NA|NA
CATSRGQGADTQYF
TGTGCCACCAGCAGGGGGCAGGGTGCAGATACGCAGTATTTT
>TRBV5-1|TRBJ1-2|NA|NA
CASSLGQNYGYTF
TGCGCCAGCAGCTTGGGACAAAACTATGGCTACACCTTC
>TRBV19|TRBJ1-2|NA|NA
CASSSPVGYTF
TGTGCCAGTAGTAGTCCGGTAGGCTACACCTTC
>TRBV5-4|TRBJ2-1|once|NA
CASSATRDSYNEQFF
TGTGCCAGCAGCGCGACTAGAGACTCCTACAATGAGCAGTTCTTC
>TRBV19|TRBJ1-2|NA|TRBD1
CASRGIRGRDPTYGYTF
TGTGCCAGTAGAGGGATCAGGGGGCGCGATCCTACCTATGGCTACACCTTC
>TRBV28|TRBJ1-2|NA|NA
CASRNSDSWGYTF
TGTGCCAGCAGAAACTCGGACAGCTGGGGCTACACCTTC